This T cell receptor (beta chain) appears in the sequencing data of a study of Tregs in tolerant kidney transplant recipients. Clones were sequenced by immunoSEQ multiplex PCR, and TCRdb holds only the in-frame ones, with some missing. Found here are tens of thousands of clones, just over 90% of them singletons; the top ten hold over 4%. The germline V gene has CDR1 SQVTM and CDR2 ANQGSEA. The CDR3 has 12 amino acids. V was shortened by 4 bases and J by 6 bases, with 12 bases between the two germline ends. The sequencing input was CD8+ T cells from blood. The origin of this receptor is a human donor in good health. The chain recombines TRBV29-1 with TRBJ1-2; no clear D gene. The CDR3 protein is CSVVADPDGYTF. The CDR3, as DNA: TGCAGCGTTGTGGCGGATCCAGATGGCTACACCTTC.